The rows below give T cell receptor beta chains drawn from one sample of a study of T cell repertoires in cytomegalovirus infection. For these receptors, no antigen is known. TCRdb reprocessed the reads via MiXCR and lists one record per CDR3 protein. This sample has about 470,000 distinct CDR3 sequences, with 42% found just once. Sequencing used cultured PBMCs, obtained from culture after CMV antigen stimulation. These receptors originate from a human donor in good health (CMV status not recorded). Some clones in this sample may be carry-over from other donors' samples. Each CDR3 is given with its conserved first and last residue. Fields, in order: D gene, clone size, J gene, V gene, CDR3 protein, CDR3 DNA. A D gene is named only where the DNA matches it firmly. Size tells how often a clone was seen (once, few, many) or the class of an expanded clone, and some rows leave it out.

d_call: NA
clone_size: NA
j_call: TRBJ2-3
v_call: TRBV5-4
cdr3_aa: CASSLRRHGGWGADTQYF
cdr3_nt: TGTGCCAGCAGCTTGAGGAGGCATGGCGGGTGGGGTGCAGATACGCAGTATTTT

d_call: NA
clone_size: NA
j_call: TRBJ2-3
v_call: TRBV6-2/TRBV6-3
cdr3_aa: CASSYPLDTVLQTDTQYF
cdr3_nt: TGTGCCAGCAGTTACCCGTTGGACACCGTTCTCCAGACAGATACGCAGTATTTT

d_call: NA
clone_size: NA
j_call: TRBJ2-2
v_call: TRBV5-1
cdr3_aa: CASSFGWGDDTGELFF
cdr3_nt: TGCGCCAGCAGCTTCGGGTGGGGAGATGACACCGGGGAGCTGTTTTTT

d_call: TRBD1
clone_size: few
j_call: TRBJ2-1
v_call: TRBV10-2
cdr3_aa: CASSEAGTGGWDEQFF
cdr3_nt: TGCGCCAGCAGTGAGGCCGGGACAGGGGGTTGGGATGAGCAGTTCTTC

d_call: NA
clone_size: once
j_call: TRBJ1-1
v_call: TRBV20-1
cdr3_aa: CSARDWGRATEAFF
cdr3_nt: TGCAGTGCTAGAGATTGGGGCAGGGCCACTGAAGCTTTCTTT

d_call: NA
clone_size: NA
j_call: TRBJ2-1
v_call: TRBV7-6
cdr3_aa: CASSLEAVAGEQFF
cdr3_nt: TGTGCCAGCAGCTTAGAAGCCGTGGCAGGGGAGCAGTTCTTC

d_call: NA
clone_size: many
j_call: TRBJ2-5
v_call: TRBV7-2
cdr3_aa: CASSFGGQETQYF
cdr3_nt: TGTGCCAGCAGCTTTGGGGGTCAAGAGACCCAGTACTTC

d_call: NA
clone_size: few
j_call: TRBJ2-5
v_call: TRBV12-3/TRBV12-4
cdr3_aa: CASSPRGNQETQYF
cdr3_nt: TGTGCCAGCAGCCCGAGGGGCAACCAAGAGACCCAGTACTTC

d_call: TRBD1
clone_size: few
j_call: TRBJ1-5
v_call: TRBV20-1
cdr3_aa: CSAWDRGYSNQPQHF
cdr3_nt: TGCAGTGCTTGGGACAGAGGGTATAGCAATCAGCCCCAGCATTTT

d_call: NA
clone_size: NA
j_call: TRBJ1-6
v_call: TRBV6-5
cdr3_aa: CASSRTTRSYNSPLHF
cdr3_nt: TGTGCCAGCAGCCGTACGACACGGTCTTATAATTCACCCCTCCACTTT

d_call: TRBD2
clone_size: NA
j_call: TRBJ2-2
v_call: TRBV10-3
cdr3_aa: CAIKAGGQDTGELFF
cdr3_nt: TGTGCCATCAAAGCGGGGGGCCAGGACACCGGGGAGCTGTTTTTT

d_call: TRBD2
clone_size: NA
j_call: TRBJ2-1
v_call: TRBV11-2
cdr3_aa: CASSLGFVAGAYNEQFF
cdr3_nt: TGTGCCAGCAGCCTGGGATTCGTAGCGGGGGCCTACAATGAGCAGTTCTTC

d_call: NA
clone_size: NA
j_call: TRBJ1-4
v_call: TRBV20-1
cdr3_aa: CSAPLRMGEKLFF
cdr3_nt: TGCAGTGCTCCCCTTAGGATGGGGGAAAAACTGTTTTTT

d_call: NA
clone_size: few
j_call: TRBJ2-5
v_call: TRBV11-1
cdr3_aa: CASSRNRDQETQYF
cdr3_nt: TGTGCCAGCAGCCGCAACAGGGATCAAGAGACCCAGTACTTC

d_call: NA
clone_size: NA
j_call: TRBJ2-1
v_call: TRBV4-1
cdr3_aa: CASSQDETPSYNEQFF
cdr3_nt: TGCGCCAGCAGCCAAGATGAGACCCCATCCTACAATGAGCAGTTCTTC

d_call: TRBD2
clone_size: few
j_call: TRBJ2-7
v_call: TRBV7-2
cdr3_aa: CASSRRLAGLSYEQYF
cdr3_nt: TGTGCCAGCAGCCGCAGACTAGCGGGCCTCTCCTACGAGCAGTACTTC

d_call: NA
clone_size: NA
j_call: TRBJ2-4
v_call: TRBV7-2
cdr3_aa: CASSLVPTSAKNIQYF
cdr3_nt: TGTGCCAGCAGCTTAGTGCCAACCTCAGCCAAAAACATTCAGTACTTC

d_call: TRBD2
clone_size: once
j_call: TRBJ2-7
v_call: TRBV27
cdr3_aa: CASSLGTSGISKQYF
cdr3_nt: TGTGCCAGCAGTTTGGGGACTAGCGGGATCTCCAAGCAGTACTTC

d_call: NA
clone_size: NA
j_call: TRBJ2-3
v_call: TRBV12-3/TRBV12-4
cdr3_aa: CASSYGDSGADTQYF
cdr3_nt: TGTGCCAGCAGTTATGGAGACTCAGGGGCAGATACGCAGTATTTT

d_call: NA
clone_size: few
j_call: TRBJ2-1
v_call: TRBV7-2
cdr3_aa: CASSSRDPRRQFF
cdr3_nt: TGTGCCAGCAGCTCCCGGGACCCCCGGCGGCAGTTCTTC

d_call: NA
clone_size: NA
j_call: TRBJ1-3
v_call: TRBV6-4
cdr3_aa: CAGNRPLGSGNTIYF
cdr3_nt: TGTGCCGGAAACAGGCCCCTGGGGTCTGGAAACACCATATATTTT

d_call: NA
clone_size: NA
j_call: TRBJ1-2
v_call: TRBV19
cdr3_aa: CASSMVVSNYGYTF
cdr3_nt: TGTGCCAGTAGTATGGTTGTTTCGAACTATGGCTACACCTTC

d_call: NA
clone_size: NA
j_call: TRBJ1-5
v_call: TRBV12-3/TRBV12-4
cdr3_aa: CASTSVENQPQHF
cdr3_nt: TGTGCCAGCACCTCAGTCGAGAATCAGCCCCAGCATTTT

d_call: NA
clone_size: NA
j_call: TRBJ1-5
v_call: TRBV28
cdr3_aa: CASSLLVNQPQHF
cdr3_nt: TGTGCCAGCAGTTTACTCGTCAATCAGCCCCAGCATTTT

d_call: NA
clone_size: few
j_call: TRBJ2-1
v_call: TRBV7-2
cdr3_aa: CASSLFSGSYNEQFF
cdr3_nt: TGTGCCAGCAGCTTATTTTCAGGCTCCTACAATGAGCAGTTCTTC

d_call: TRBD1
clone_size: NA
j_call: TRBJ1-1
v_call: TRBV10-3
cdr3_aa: CALPGGEAFF
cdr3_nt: TGTGCCCTCCCAGGGGGCGAAGCTTTCTTT

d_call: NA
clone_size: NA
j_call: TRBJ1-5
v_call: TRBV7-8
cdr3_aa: CASSPAGLGDQPQHF
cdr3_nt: TGTGCCAGCAGCCCGGCCGGGCTGGGGGATCAGCCCCAGCATTTT

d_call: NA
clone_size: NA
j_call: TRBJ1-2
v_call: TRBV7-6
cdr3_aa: CASTPGVTSDGYTF
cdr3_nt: TGTGCCAGCACCCCGGGAGTTACGAGCGATGGCTACACCTTC

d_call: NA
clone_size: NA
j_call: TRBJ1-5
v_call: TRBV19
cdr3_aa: CASSILGDGQPQHF
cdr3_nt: TGTGCCAGTAGTATCTTGGGGGACGGACAGCCCCAGCATTTT

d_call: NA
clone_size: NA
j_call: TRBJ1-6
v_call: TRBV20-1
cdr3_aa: CSASPPRGTDNSPLHF
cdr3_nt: TGCAGTGCTTCTCCCCCTAGAGGGACCGATAATTCACCCCTCCACTTT

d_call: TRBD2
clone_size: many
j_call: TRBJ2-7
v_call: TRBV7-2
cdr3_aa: CASSAGLAGGLSYEQYF
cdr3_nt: TGTGCCAGCAGCGCCGGACTAGCGGGAGGTCTCTCCTACGAGCAGTACTTC

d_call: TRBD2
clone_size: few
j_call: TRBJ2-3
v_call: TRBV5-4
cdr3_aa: CASSLAKRGVTDTQYF
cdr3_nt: TGTGCCAGCAGCTTGGCCAAGCGGGGGGTCACAGATACGCAGTATTTT

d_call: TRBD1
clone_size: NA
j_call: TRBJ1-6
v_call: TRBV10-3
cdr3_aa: CAISEDWTGYNSPLHF
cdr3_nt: TGTGCCATCAGTGAAGATTGGACAGGGTATAATTCACCCCTCCACTTT

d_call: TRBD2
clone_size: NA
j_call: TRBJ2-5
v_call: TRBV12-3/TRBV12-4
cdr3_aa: CASSSWGGTETQYF
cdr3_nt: TGTGCCAGCAGTTCCTGGGGGGGTACAGAGACCCAGTACTTC

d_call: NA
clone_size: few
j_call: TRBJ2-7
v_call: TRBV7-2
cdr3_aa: CASSSQDPGVRIYEQYF
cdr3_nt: TGTGCCAGCAGCTCACAGGACCCAGGTGTGAGAATCTACGAGCAGTACTTC

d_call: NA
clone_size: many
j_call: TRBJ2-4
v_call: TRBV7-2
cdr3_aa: CASSSRPGIGYIQYF
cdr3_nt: TGTGCCAGCAGCTCGAGGCCAGGGATCGGGTACATTCAGTACTTC

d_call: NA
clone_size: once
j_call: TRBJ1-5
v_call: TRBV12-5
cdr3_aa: CASGLGENQPQHF
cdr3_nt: TGTGCTAGTGGTTTGGGGGAAAATCAGCCCCAGCATTTT

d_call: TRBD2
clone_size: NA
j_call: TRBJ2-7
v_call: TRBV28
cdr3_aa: CASSFKRGGMDSYEQYF
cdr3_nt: TGTGCCAGCAGTTTCAAAAGGGGAGGGATGGACTCCTACGAGCAGTACTTC

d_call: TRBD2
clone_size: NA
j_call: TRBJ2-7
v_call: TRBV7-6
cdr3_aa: CASSQRLAGVYEQYF
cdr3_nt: TGTGCCAGCAGCCAGCGACTAGCGGGGGTCTACGAGCAGTACTTC

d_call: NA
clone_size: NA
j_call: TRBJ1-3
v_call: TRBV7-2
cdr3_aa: CASSTWTGNTIYF
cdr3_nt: TGTGCCAGCAGCACATGGACTGGAAACACCATATATTTT

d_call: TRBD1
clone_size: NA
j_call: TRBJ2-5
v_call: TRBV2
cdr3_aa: CASSEDGTGETQYF
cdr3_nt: TGTGCCAGCAGTGAAGATGGGACAGGGGAGACCCAGTACTTC

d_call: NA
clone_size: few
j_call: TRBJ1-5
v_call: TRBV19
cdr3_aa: CASSTGYTQHF
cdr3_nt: TGTGCCAGTAGCACAGGGTATACCCAGCATTTT

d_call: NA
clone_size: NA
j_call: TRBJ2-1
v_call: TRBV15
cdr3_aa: CATGTGPRSYNEQFF
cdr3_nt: TGTGCCACTGGGACTGGGCCGAGGTCCTACAATGAGCAGTTCTTC

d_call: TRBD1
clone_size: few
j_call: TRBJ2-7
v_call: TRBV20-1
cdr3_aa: CSAPDRGGSYEQYF
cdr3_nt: TGCAGTGCCCCGGACAGGGGGGGCTCCTACGAGCAGTACTTC

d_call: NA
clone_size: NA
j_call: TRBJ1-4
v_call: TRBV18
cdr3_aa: CASSRRTASMEKLFF
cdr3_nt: TGTGCCAGCTCACGACGGACAGCATCAATGGAAAAACTGTTTTTT

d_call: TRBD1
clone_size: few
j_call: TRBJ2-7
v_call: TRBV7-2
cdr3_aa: CASSLEQGAGEQYF
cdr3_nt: TGTGCCAGCAGCTTAGAACAGGGGGCGGGTGAGCAGTACTTC

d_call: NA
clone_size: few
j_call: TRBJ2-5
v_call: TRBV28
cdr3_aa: CASSGRNVETQYF
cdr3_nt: TGTGCCAGCAGCGGACGTAACGTGGAGACCCAGTACTTC

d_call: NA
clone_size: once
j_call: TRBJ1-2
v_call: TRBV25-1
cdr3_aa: CASSELGGSHGYTF
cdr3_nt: TGTGCCAGCAGTGAATTGGGGGGATCTCATGGCTACACCTTC

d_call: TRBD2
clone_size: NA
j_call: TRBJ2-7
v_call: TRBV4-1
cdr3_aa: CASSPWPSGSYEQYF
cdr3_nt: TGCGCCAGCAGCCCATGGCCTAGCGGTTCCTACGAGCAGTACTTC